The 14 T cell receptor beta chains in this list originate from one sample, sequenced in a study of immune evolution from preneoplasia to lung adenocarcinoma. Produced via immunoSEQ multiplex PCR; TCRdb's table is partial and in-frame only. This table has fewer than 50,000 clones, roughly 80% appearing once. The sample consisted of FFPE invasive lung adenocarcinoma tissue. These receptor sequences come from a person aged 55 to 75 with lung adenocarcinoma.

The chain recombines TRBV30 with TRBJ2-7; D is perhaps TRBD1 (5 bases). Germline CDR1 and CDR2: GTSNPN and SVGIG (reference sequence). V lost 3 bases and J lost 8, with 11 bases in between. The CDR3 consists of 11 residues. CDR3 coding DNA: TGTGCCTGGAGAAGTGGGGCACAGCAGTACTTC. It codes for CAWRSGAQQYF.

The gene calls are TRBV5-1 and TRBJ2-1; the D is unclear. Germline V gene lookup returns CDR1 SGHRS and CDR2 YFSETQ. The length of the CDR3 is 13 residues. The V and J ends lost 0 bases and 9 bases respectively, with 10 bases between them. The CDR3 region is CASSLVASLEQFF. The DNA for the CDR3 is TGCGCCAGCAGCTTGGTCGCGTCGCTTGAGCAGTTCTTC.

V usage is TRBV9 and J usage is TRBJ2-2; D is unresolved. CDR3 length: 16 amino acids. The V gene lost 0 bases and the J gene lost 5 bases, with 14 bases spanning the gap. Germline loops: CDR1 SGDLS, CDR2 YYNGEE. The CDR3 spells CASSVGRPGLTGELFF. Here the CDR3 DNA reads TGTGCCAGCAGCGTAGGACGGCCCGGGCTGACCGGGGAGCTGTTTTTT.

This clone was detected only a few times. The chain has TRBV7-2 and TRBJ2-7; possibly TRBD1 for D (5 bases). The CDR3 extends over 13 amino acids. CDR1 and CDR2 (germline): SGHTA, FQGNSA. V lost 5 bases and J 6 bases, leaving 14 bases between the germline ends. The CDR3: CASSENPGPEQYF. The DNA for the CDR3 is TGTGCCAGCAGCGAAAACCCAGGGCCCGAGCAGTACTTC.

CDR3 in DNA: TGTGCCTGGCGAACCGGGCCCCTGTCGAGCGAGCAGTACTTC. Residues: CAWRTGPLSSEQYF. This chain links TRBV30 with TRBJ2-7; D unclear. The length of the CDR3 is 14 residues. V lost 5 bases and J lost 6, with 20 bases in between. In germline, CDR1 is GTSNPN, CDR2 SVGIG (reference sequence).

This chain joins TRBV5-1 and TRBJ2-2; 8 positions agree with TRBD2. The CDR3 is made up of 17 amino acids. Germline CDR1 and CDR2: SGHRS and YFSETQ. The V gene end was trimmed by 0 bases and the J gene end by 6 bases; junction bases not matched to a gene: 10. CDR3 DNA sequence: TGCGCCAGCAGCTTGGCCACAGCGGGAGACGTTGCCGGGGAGCTGTTTTTT. Encoded protein: CASSLATAGDVAGELFF.

The chain is built from TRBV28 and TRBJ1-1; D is ambiguous. This CDR3 has 12 residues. CDR1 and CDR2 from the germline V gene are MDHEN and SYDVKM. Trimming cost V 6 bases and J 4 bases, with 9 bases left between them. The CDR3, as DNA: TGTGCCAGCAGGTCCCAAACCACTGAAGCTTTCTTT. Protein product: CASRSQTTEAFF.

The gene calls are TRBV28 and TRBJ2-7, with 12 bases lining up with TRBD2. CDR1 MDHEN and CDR2 SYDVKM come from the germline V gene. The V and J ends lost 2 bases and 2 bases, in that order; junction bases with no gene match: 4. This CDR3 contains 16 residues. CDR3 nucleotides: TGTGCCAGCAGTTTACAGACTAGCGGGAGTCCCTACGAGCAGTACTTC. Its translation: CASSLQTSGSPYEQYF.

The chain is built from TRBV14 and TRBJ2-2; 8 bases agree with TRBD1. The J segment lost 5 bases and the V segment lost 4 bases, leaving 12 bases of the junction unmatched. CDR1 and CDR2 from the germline V gene are SGHDN and FVKESK. This CDR3 has 17 amino acids. This CDR3 reads CASSRQGNVVGTGELFF. CDR3 nucleotide sequence: TGTGCCAGCAGCCGACAGGGGAACGTTGTAGGGACCGGGGAGCTGTTTTTT. The entire variable domain, with the rest obtained from reference TRBV14 and TRBJ2-2, is as follows: EAGVTQFPSHSVIEKGQTVTLRCDPISGHDNLYWYRRVMGKEIKFLLHFVKESKQDESGMPNNRFLAERTGGTYSTLKVQPAELEDSGVYFCASSRQGNVVGTGELFFGEGSRLTVL.

The J gene is TRBJ1-2, the V gene TRBV7-2; D perhaps matches TRBD1 (6 bases). V was clipped by 5 bases and J by 0 bases, with 22 bases between them. This CDR3 comprises 18 residues. Germline V gene sequence: CDR1 SGHTA, CDR2 FQGNSA. CDR3 DNA: TGTGCCAGCAGCCTGAGCCCCGGGACACTCTATTCTAACTATGGCTACACCTTC. Translating gives CASSLSPGTLYSNYGYTF.

The J gene is TRBJ2-3, the V gene TRBV7-9; 12 positions agree with TRBD2. Trimming cost V 5 bases and J 3 bases; bases outside gene matches: 3. Germline CDR1 is SEHNR and CDR2 is FQNEAQ (reference sequence). This CDR3 contains 15 residues. The CDR3 is CASSLGLAGTDTQYF. DNA of the CDR3: TGTGCCAGCAGCCTCGGACTAGCGGGAACAGATACGCAGTATTTT.

The V call is TRBV5-1, the J call TRBJ2-5, with D maybe TRBD1 (7 bases). The germline V gene encodes CDR1 SGHRS and CDR2 YFSETQ. The CDR3 has 16 amino acids. The V end was cut by 0 bases, the J end by 1 base, with 13 bases between. The CDR3 reads CASSLARQGGQETQYF. The DNA for the CDR3 is TGCGCCAGCAGCTTGGCGCGACAGGGAGGCCAAGAGACCCAGTACTTC.

This chain connects TRBV25-1 to TRBJ1-2; D perhaps matches TRBD1 (5 bases). The germline V gene encodes CDR1 MGHDK and CDR2 SYGVNS. The CDR3 has 16 amino acids. V lost 3 bases and J 1 base, leaving 15 bases between the germline ends. The CDR3 DNA is TGTGCCAGCAGTGACTCGCGGGGGGGGGATAACTATGGCTACACCTTC. This translates into CASSDSRGGDNYGYTF.

The rearrangement uses TRBV6-4 and TRBJ2-6; TRBD1 matches at 10 bases. Germline lookup yields CDR1 MRHNA and CDR2 SNTAGT. This CDR3 region has 17 residues. The trim removed 4 bases at V and 0 bases at J, leaving 3 bases unmatched. CDR3 nucleotides: TGTGCCAGCAGTGGGGGACAGGGGCCCTCTGGGGCCAACGTCCTGACTTTC. Translated, it gives CASSGGQGPSGANVLTF.